A selection of T cell receptor beta chains follows, all from one sample in a study of T cell repertoires in cytomegalovirus infection. TCRdb re-called the reads through MiXCR, storing one row per CDR3 protein. The sample has 150,000 to 200,000 distinct CDR3 sequences, approximately 20% seen once; the top ten hold around 2.7%. Material: PBMCs. These receptor sequences come from a human donor in good health (CMV status not recorded). Some clones in this sample may be carry-over from other donors' samples. Both conserved end residues are part of each CDR3. D genes are given only for firm matches.

>TRBV28|TRBD2|TRBJ2-7|16
CASSTGLAGGWYGQYF
>TRBV29-1|.|TRBJ2-7|14
CSVVSGVPSYEDFF
>TRBV4-1|.|TRBJ2-3|15
CASSQPGRTTDTQYF
>TRBV5-6|.|TRBJ2-7|15
CASSSNPQETYEQYF
>TRBV5-4|.|TRBJ1-4|13
CASSLSQREKLFF
>TRBV30|.|TRBJ1-1|12
CAWNYGTPEAFF
>TRBV20-1|TRBD1|TRBJ1-1|16
CSVQETGGRMNTEAFF
>TRBV6-2/TRBV6-3|.|TRBJ2-7|13
CASSYTGHYEQYF
>TRBV29-1|.|TRBJ2-5|12
CSVEGLGETQYF
>TRBV6-5|TRBD2|TRBJ2-5|13
CASSREGVETQYF
>TRBV9|.|TRBJ2-1|13
CASSVATRDEQFF
>TRBV7-3|TRBD2|TRBJ2-3|15
CASSSSGPSTDTQYF
>TRBV12-3/TRBV12-4|.|TRBJ2-7|13
CASSLGEAYEQYF
>TRBV7-2|.|TRBJ1-2|14
CASSFSAGVYGYTF
>TRBV19|TRBD1|TRBJ1-1|13
CACAGQGVTEAFF
>TRBV12-3/TRBV12-4|.|TRBJ2-2|16
CASRFGQLVYTGELFF
>TRBV12-3/TRBV12-4|TRBD1|TRBJ1-1|15
CASSLPGTANTEAFF
>TRBV4-3|.|TRBJ2-7|18
CASSQEHSSYTGSYEQYF
>TRBV6-6|TRBD1|TRBJ1-5|16
CASSYAIGGAGQPQHF
>TRBV11-2|TRBD2|TRBJ2-5|16
CASSFGLAGYQETQYF
>TRBV2|TRBD1|TRBJ1-5|17
CASSGDRTALSNQPQHF
>TRBV4-1|TRBD1|TRBJ2-7|16
CASSQEDLGTGHEQYF
>TRBV7-9|.|TRBJ2-1|12
CASSARLGEQFF
>TRBV6-6|TRBD1|TRBJ1-2|16
CASSLLDRADRGGYTF
>TRBV18|.|TRBJ2-1|13
CASSPLGADEQFF
>TRBV23-1|.|TRBJ2-7|14
CASSLLWGHYEQYF
>TRBV5-4|TRBD1|TRBJ1-5|18
CASSDGQGAGSSNQPQHF
>TRBV7-2|.|TRBJ1-6|13
CARSTPGRGTPHF
>TRBV7-1|.|TRBJ2-2|14
CASSSEGPGGELFF
>TRBV28|TRBD1|TRBJ1-2|13
CASNQDRNYGYTF
>TRBV7-8|.|TRBJ2-5|11
CASSPGETQYF
>TRBV28|TRBD2|TRBJ2-1|19
CASSSLQTIAGGPYNEQFF
>TRBV7-2|TRBD2|TRBJ2-3|14
CASSPGTSPDTQYF
>TRBV5-1|.|TRBJ1-5|16
CASSAMPNDGNQPQHF
>TRBV5-1|.|TRBJ1-4|15
CASSLEGREEEKLFF
>TRBV5-1|.|TRBJ2-6|14
CASSPGSGANVLTF
>TRBV10-3|TRBD2|TRBJ2-1|15
CAISMTSGGNNEQFF
>TRBV28|.|TRBJ1-1|12
CASSLWNTEAFF
>TRBV7-2|.|TRBJ2-5|11
CASSFRETQYF
>TRBV29-1|.|TRBJ2-3|14
CSVEGLTSTDTQYF
>TRBV9|TRBD2|TRBJ2-1|15
CASGSLAGNSNEQFF
>TRBV20-1|.|TRBJ2-5|14
CSARQSGSFETQYF
>TRBV2|.|TRBJ1-1|13
CASSTQGYTEAFF
>TRBV6-5|TRBD2|TRBJ2-5|15
CASSYSRGGGGTQYF
>TRBV18|.|TRBJ1-4|13
CASSPTGSEKLFF
>TRBV18|TRBD2|TRBJ2-1|17
CASSPFLTSGGSSEQFF
>TRBV9|TRBD2|TRBJ2-1|15
CASSTLAGSSGEQFF
>TRBV2|.|TRBJ1-5|13
CASSKAENQPQHF
>TRBV28|TRBD1|TRBJ1-5|17
CASSLWGGQGSNQPQHF
>TRBV19|.|TRBJ2-1|14
CASSIGGGYDEQFF
>TRBV20-1|TRBD1|TRBJ2-5|14
CSARPTGGQETQYF
>TRBV7-6|.|TRBJ2-5|14
CASSQTGPKETQYF
>TRBV7-4|.|TRBJ1-1|15
CASSSYLAVNTEAFF
>TRBV27|.|TRBJ2-3|17
CASSFGKGVGRTDTQYF
>TRBV11-2|.|TRBJ1-1|13
CASSAERGKEAFF
>TRBV2|.|TRBJ2-6|14
CASSVMPADGVLTF
>TRBV6-2/TRBV6-3|.|TRBJ1-2|13
CASSYRVSDGYTF
>TRBV28|.|TRBJ1-5|14
CASSRGQGYQPQHF
>TRBV5-1|.|TRBJ1-1|15
CASSVLTVRVTEAFF